This is a list of T cell receptor beta chains from one sample in a study of CXCR3-negative and CXCR3-positive naive CD8 T cells. Reprocessing the 5' RACE reads, TCRdb reports a single entry for every CDR3 protein and omits DNA. The sample includes more than 40,000 distinct CDR3 sequences. Sample: naive CXCR3- CD8+ T cells from blood. The source is a human donor in good health. Some clones in this sample may be carry-over from other donors' samples. The CDR3 runs from the conserved cysteine through the conserved F or W. Clone size appears in some rows only: once, few, many, or a class for an expanded clone.

v_gene: TRBV7-2
abundance: .
j_gene: TRBJ1-1
CDR3aa: CASSPFRATEAFF

v_gene: TRBV28
abundance: .
j_gene: TRBJ2-7
CDR3aa: CASTPVVRNYEQYF

v_gene: TRBV29-1
abundance: .
j_gene: TRBJ1-1
CDR3aa: CSVDGGWVTEAFF

v_gene: TRBV28
abundance: .
j_gene: TRBJ1-2
CDR3aa: CASSLSGTNYGYTF

v_gene: TRBV6-5
abundance: .
j_gene: TRBJ1-2
CDR3aa: CASSYSISGNYGYTF

v_gene: TRBV20-1
abundance: .
j_gene: TRBJ2-5
CDR3aa: CSARDLTSGDQETQYF

v_gene: TRBV28
abundance: .
j_gene: TRBJ1-5
CDR3aa: CASSLLAGVIQPQHF

v_gene: TRBV29-1
abundance: .
j_gene: TRBJ1-2
CDR3aa: CSVPGTRYGYTF

v_gene: TRBV20-1
abundance: .
j_gene: TRBJ1-3
CDR3aa: CSARALSSGNTIYF

v_gene: TRBV11-2
abundance: .
j_gene: TRBJ2-7
CDR3aa: CASSPGSGDDEQYF

v_gene: TRBV7-9
abundance: .
j_gene: TRBJ2-5
CDR3aa: CASSRAGTRRQETQYF

v_gene: TRBV4-1
abundance: .
j_gene: TRBJ2-7
CDR3aa: CASSLLSDSEQYF

v_gene: TRBV3-1
abundance: .
j_gene: TRBJ2-7
CDR3aa: CASSQDSGQGLYEQYF

v_gene: TRBV10-3
abundance: .
j_gene: TRBJ1-1
CDR3aa: CAIRETMNTEAFF

v_gene: TRBV7-6
abundance: .
j_gene: TRBJ2-1
CDR3aa: CASSRTVNGDEQFF

v_gene: TRBV7-2
abundance: .
j_gene: TRBJ1-6
CDR3aa: CASSSPLRDGSPLHF

v_gene: TRBV5-1
abundance: .
j_gene: TRBJ1-1
CDR3aa: CASSMGQGPNTEAFF

v_gene: TRBV6-2/TRBV6-3
abundance: .
j_gene: TRBJ2-5
CDR3aa: CASSYSIASPFDWWETQYF

v_gene: TRBV28
abundance: .
j_gene: TRBJ1-5
CDR3aa: CASSNRGNQPQHF

v_gene: TRBV14
abundance: .
j_gene: TRBJ2-3
CDR3aa: CASSQEDYPTQYF

v_gene: TRBV9
abundance: .
j_gene: TRBJ1-2
CDR3aa: CASSVATEKETNYGYTF

v_gene: TRBV4-1
abundance: .
j_gene: TRBJ1-5
CDR3aa: CASSQDRGVYNQPQHF

v_gene: TRBV4-1
abundance: .
j_gene: TRBJ1-1
CDR3aa: CASSQGPVTEAFF

v_gene: TRBV29-1
abundance: .
j_gene: TRBJ1-3
CDR3aa: CSVEGWGSSGNTIYF

v_gene: TRBV29-1
abundance: .
j_gene: TRBJ2-3
CDR3aa: CSVEVVGETDTDTQYF

v_gene: TRBV6-2/TRBV6-3
abundance: .
j_gene: TRBJ2-3
CDR3aa: CASSYEGAVTDTQYF

v_gene: TRBV27
abundance: .
j_gene: TRBJ1-2
CDR3aa: CACRGEYRGNYGYTF

v_gene: TRBV4-1
abundance: .
j_gene: TRBJ1-6
CDR3aa: CASSPFWGKSSPLHF

v_gene: TRBV20-1
abundance: .
j_gene: TRBJ2-6
CDR3aa: CSATGSRSGANVMTF

v_gene: TRBV7-2
abundance: .
j_gene: TRBJ2-1
CDR3aa: CASSLQTGLHEQFF

v_gene: TRBV12-3/TRBV12-4
abundance: .
j_gene: TRBJ1-2
CDR3aa: CASSLSSSTGYTF

v_gene: TRBV6-5
abundance: .
j_gene: TRBJ2-7
CDR3aa: CASKRDRGAYEQYF

v_gene: TRBV5-6
abundance: .
j_gene: TRBJ2-1
CDR3aa: CASSLAGGRGYNEQFF

v_gene: TRBV6-6
abundance: .
j_gene: TRBJ2-7
CDR3aa: CASIDGQEQYF

v_gene: TRBV7-3
abundance: .
j_gene: TRBJ2-5
CDR3aa: CASSQWDSMGETQYF

v_gene: TRBV7-2
abundance: medium-sized
j_gene: TRBJ1-2
CDR3aa: CASSLAPGDYGYTF

v_gene: TRBV29-1
abundance: .
j_gene: TRBJ1-1
CDR3aa: CSVEIGSGVGEAFF

v_gene: TRBV4-1
abundance: .
j_gene: TRBJ2-7
CDR3aa: CASSQVVKESYEQYF

v_gene: TRBV12-3/TRBV12-4
abundance: .
j_gene: TRBJ2-5
CDR3aa: CASSLSGGLQETQYF

v_gene: TRBV29-1
abundance: .
j_gene: TRBJ2-1
CDR3aa: CSVSGGNSYNEQFF

v_gene: TRBV20-1
abundance: .
j_gene: TRBJ2-2
CDR3aa: CSATDRANTGELFF